The 9 T cell receptor beta chains below come from one sample, sequenced in a study of graft-versus-host responses after intestinal transplantation. The table came from immunoSEQ multiplex PCR; TCRdb's copy has only in-frame clones and leaves some out. The sample lists around 71,000 clones, about nine tenths occurring once. Sequencing used bone marrow, obtained around 730 days after intestinal transplantation. These TCRs come from a human patient who received an intestinal transplant, so some T cells may come from the graft donor.

This chain connects TRBV7-9 to TRBJ1-3; a weak D match, TRBD1 (6 bases). This CDR3 has 15 residues. The germline V gene encodes CDR1 SEHNR and CDR2 FQNEAQ (reference sequence). The ends were cut back, 5 bases at V and 2 bases at J, with 13 bases in the middle. CDR3 coding DNA: TGTGCCAGCAGCCCGGAGGGGGAGGCTGGAAACACCATATATTTT. It yields the protein CASSPEGEAGNTIYF.

This chain joins TRBV7-6 and TRBJ2-1, with no clear D. The CDR3 is 14 residues long. V lost 5 bases and J lost 8, with 16 bases in between. CDR1 and CDR2 (germline): SGHVS, FNYEAQ. In DNA, the CDR3 is TGTGCCAGCAGCATTGCCGACTGGTCCGATGAGCAGTTCTTC. It yields the protein CASSIADWSDEQFF.

This clone came up once. The chain couples TRBV18 to TRBJ2-3; no clear D. The CDR3 loop spans 16 amino acids. V was pared by 0 bases and J by 1 base, with 11 bases between. Germline lookup yields CDR1 KGHSH and CDR2 LQKENI. The CDR3 bases are TGTGCCAGCTCACCACCGAGAGCTATGGGCACAGATACGCAGTATTTT. As protein: CASSPPRAMGTDTQYF.

This chain joins TRBV7-9 and TRBJ1-5; D unclear. V lost 5 bases and J lost 7, with 9 bases in between. Germline CDR1 reads SEHNR; CDR2 reads FQNEAQ (reference sequence). The CDR3 is made up of 12 amino acids. CDR3 nucleotides: TGTGCCAGCAGCCCCGACGGCCAGCCCCAGCATTTT. Translating it yields CASSPDGQPQHF. Full variable domain (remainder filled in from reference TRBV7-9 and TRBJ1-5): DTGVSQNPRHKITKRGQNVTFRCDPISEHNRLYWYRQTLGQGPEFLTYFQNEAQLEKSRLLSDRFSAERPKGSFSTLEIQRTEQGDSAMYLCASSPDGQPQHFGDGTRLSIL.

The V and J genes are TRBV11-2 and TRBJ1-3; the match to TRBD1 covers 8 bases. Trimming removed 5 bases from V and 0 bases from J; junction bases left unmatched: 6. The CDR3 spans 16 residues. CDR1 is SGHAT, CDR2 FQNNGV, per germline. The CDR3 loop reads CASSTRTGSSGNTIYF. The CDR3 region has the DNA TGTGCCAGCAGCACTAGGACAGGGAGCTCTGGAAACACCATATATTTT.

V and J are TRBV5-6 and TRBJ1-5; D perhaps matches TRBD1 (6 bases). The CDR3 is 14 amino acids. Germline CDR1 and CDR2: SGHDT and YYEEEE. V shed 3 bases and J shed 2 bases, with 9 bases lying between them. DNA for the CDR3: TGTGCCAGCAGCTCAGGGGTTGGCAATCAGCCCCAGCATTTT. It codes for CASSSGVGNQPQHF.

The CDR3: CASSLWGWGGRSADTQYF. In DNA form, the CDR3 reads TGTGCCAGCAGTTTATGGGGCTGGGGGGGTAGGTCCGCAGATACGCAGTATTTT. This chain connects TRBV27 to TRBJ2-3; TRBD2 matches 7 bases. This CDR3 contains 18 residues. Germline lookup yields CDR1 MNHEY and CDR2 SMNVEV (reference sequence). With V trimmed by 1 base and J by 4 bases, 14 bases remained unmatched.

The V gene is TRBV4-1, the J gene TRBJ2-1, with 7 bases that match TRBD2. V lost 3 bases, J lost 3 bases, and 8 bases stayed unmatched. CDR1 MGHRA and CDR2 YSYEKL come from the germline V gene. The CDR3 extends over 16 amino acids. Written as DNA, the CDR3 is TGCGCCAGCAGCCAGGTCGGCCTAGCGGACTACAATGAGCAGTTCTTC. Translated: CASSQVGLADYNEQFF.

V and J are TRBV27 and TRBJ2-7; tentatively, D is TRBD1 (6 bases). CDR1 is MNHEY and CDR2 is SMNVEV in the germline V gene (reference sequence). V lost 6 bases and J 0 bases, leaving 15 bases between the germline ends. The CDR3 extends over 15 amino acids. The CDR3 DNA reads as TGTGCCAGCAGCCGAGACGGGACATACTCCTACGAGCAGTACTTC. It is translated as CASSRDGTYSYEQYF.